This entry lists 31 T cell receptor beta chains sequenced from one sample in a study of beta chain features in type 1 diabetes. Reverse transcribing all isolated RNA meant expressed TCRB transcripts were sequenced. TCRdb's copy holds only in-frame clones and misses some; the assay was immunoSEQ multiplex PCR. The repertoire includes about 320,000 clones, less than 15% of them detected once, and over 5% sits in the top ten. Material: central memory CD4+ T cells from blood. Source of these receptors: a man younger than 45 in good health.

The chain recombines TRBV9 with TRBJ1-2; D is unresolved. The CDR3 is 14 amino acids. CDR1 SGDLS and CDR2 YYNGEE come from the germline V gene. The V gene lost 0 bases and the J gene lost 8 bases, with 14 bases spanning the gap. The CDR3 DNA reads TGTGCCAGCAGCGTAGCTCTTCAAAGGCTGGGCTACACCTTC. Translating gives CASSVALQRLGYTF.

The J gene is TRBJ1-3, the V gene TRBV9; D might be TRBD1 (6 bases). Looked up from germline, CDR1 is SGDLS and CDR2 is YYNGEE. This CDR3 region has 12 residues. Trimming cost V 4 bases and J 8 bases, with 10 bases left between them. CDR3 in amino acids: CASSLQGYTIYF. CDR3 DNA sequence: TGTGCCAGCAGCTTACAGGGTTACACCATATATTTT. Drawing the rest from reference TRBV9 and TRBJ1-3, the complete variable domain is DSGVTQTPKHLITATGQRVTLRCSPRSGDLSVYWYQQSLDQGLQFLIQYYNGEERAKGNILERFSAQQFPDLHSELNLSSLELGDSALYFCASSLQGYTIYFGEGSWLTVV.

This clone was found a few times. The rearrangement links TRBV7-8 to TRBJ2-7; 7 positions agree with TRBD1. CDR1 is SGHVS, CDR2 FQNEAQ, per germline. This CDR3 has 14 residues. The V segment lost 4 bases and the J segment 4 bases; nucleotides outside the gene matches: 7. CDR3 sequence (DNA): TGTGCCAGCAGCTCCCGGACAGGATCTTACGAGCAGTACTTC. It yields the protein CASSSRTGSYEQYF.

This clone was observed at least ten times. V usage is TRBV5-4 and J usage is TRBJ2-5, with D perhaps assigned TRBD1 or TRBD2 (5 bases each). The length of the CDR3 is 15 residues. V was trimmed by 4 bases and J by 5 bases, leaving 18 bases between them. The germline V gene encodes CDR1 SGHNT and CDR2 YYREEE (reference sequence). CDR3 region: CASSPPSGLPETQYF. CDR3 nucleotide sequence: TGTGCCAGCAGCCCCCCTTCGGGGCTCCCTGAGACCCAGTACTTC.

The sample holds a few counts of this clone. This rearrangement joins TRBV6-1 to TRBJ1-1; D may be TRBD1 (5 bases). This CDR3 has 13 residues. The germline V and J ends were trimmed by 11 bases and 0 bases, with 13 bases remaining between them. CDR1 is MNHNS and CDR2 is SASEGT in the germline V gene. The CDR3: CAGLQDVNTEAFF. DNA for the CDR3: TGTGCCGGCCTACAGGATGTGAACACTGAAGCTTTCTTT.

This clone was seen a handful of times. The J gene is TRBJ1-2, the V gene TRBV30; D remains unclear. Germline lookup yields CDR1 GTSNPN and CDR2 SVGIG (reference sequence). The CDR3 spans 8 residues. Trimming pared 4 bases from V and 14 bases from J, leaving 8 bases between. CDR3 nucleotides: TGTGCCTGGACGTTGGAGACCTTC. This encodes CAWTLETF.

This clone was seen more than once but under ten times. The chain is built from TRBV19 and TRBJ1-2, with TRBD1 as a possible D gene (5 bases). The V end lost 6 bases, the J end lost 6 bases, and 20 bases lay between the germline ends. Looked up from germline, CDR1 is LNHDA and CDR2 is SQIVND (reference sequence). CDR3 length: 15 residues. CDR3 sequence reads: CASSTDRGRVDGYTF. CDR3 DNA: TGTGCCAGTAGCACTGATAGGGGCAGGGTCGATGGCTACACCTTC.

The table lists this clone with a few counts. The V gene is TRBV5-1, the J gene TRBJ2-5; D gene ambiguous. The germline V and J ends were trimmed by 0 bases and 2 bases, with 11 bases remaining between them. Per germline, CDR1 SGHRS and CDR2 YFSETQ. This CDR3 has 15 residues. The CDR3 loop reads CASSLAPKMQETQYF. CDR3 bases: TGCGCCAGCAGCTTGGCCCCGAAGATGCAAGAGACCCAGTACTTC.

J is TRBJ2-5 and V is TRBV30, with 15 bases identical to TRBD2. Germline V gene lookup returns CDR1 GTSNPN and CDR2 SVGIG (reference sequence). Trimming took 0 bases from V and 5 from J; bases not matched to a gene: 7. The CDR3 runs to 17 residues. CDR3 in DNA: TGTGCCTGGAGTGTACATTTAGGACTAGCGGGAGGGGAGACCCAGTACTTC. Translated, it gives CAWSVHLGLAGGETQYF.

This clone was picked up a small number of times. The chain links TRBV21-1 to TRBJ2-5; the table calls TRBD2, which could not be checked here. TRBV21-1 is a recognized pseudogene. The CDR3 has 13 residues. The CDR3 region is CASSRYTGETQYF. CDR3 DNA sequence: TGTGCCAGCAGCAGGTACACGGGAGAGACCCAGTACTTC.

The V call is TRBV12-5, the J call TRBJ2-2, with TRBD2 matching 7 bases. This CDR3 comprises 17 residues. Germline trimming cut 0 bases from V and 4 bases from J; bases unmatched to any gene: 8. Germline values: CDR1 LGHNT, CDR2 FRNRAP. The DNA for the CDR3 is TGTGCTAGTGGTTTGGTACGGGGAGGGGCCGGCACCGGGGAGCTGTTTTTT. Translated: CASGLVRGGAGTGELFF.

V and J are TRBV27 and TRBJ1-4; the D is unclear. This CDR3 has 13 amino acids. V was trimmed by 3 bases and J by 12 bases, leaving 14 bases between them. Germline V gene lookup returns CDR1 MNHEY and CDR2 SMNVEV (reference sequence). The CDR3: CASSFRPLKELFF. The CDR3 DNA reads TGTGCCAGCAGTTTCCGGCCGCTGAAGGAACTGTTTTTT.

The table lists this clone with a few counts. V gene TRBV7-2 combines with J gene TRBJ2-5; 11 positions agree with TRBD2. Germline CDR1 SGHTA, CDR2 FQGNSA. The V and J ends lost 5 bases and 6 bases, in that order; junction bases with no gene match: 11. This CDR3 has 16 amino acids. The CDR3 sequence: CASSPGSSGGAKTQYF. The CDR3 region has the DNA TGTGCCAGCAGCCCTGGTAGTAGCGGGGGGGCAAAGACCCAGTACTTC.

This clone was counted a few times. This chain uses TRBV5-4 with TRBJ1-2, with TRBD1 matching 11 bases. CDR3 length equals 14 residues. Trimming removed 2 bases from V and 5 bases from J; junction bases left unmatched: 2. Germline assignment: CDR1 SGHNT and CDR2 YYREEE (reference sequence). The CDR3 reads CASSFRDRGYGYTF. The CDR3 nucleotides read TGTGCCAGCAGCTTTCGGGACAGGGGGTATGGCTACACCTTC.

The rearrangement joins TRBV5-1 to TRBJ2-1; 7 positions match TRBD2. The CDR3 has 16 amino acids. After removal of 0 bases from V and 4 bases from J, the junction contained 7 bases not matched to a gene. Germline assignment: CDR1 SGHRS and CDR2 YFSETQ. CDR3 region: CASSLVSSGLYNEQFF. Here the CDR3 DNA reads TGCGCCAGCAGCTTGGTGTCTAGCGGATTATACAATGAGCAGTTCTTC.

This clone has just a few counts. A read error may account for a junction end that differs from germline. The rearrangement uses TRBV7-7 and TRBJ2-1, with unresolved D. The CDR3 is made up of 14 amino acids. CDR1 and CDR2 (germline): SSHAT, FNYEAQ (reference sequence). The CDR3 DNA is TGTGCTAGCAGCCCAAATCCTAGTCGGAATGAGCAGTTCTTC. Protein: CASSPNPSRNEQFF. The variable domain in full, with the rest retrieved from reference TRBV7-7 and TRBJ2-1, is GAGVSQSPRYKVTKRGQDVTLRCDPISSHATLYWYQQALGQGPEFLTYFNYEAQPDKSGLPSDRFSAERPEGSISTLTIQRTEQRDSAMYRCASSPNPSRNEQFFGPGTRLTVL.

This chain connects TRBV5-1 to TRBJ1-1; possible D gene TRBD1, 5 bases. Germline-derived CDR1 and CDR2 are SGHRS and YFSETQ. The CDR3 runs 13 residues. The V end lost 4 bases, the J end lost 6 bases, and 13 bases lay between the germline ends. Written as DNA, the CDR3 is TGCGCCAGCAGCCCGATGGGGGGGGCTGAAGCTTTCTTT. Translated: CASSPMGGAEAFF.

CDR3: CASRVYNEQFF. The CDR3 DNA follows: TGTGCCTCCAGGGTATACAATGAGCAGTTCTTC. The V call is TRBV30, the J call TRBJ2-1; tentative D call: TRBD1 (5 bases). Germline CDR1 is GTSNPN and CDR2 is SVGIG (reference sequence). V lost 7 bases and J 4 bases, leaving 8 bases between the germline ends. This CDR3 comprises 11 residues.

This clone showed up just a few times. This chain's CDR3 is CAWSVERNYGYTF. In DNA, the CDR3 is TGTGCCTGGAGTGTCGAACGGAACTATGGCTACACCTTC. This chain uses TRBV30 with TRBJ1-2; D remains unclear. Looked up from germline, CDR1 is GTSNPN and CDR2 is SVGIG (reference sequence). This CDR3 spans 13 amino acids. V lost 0 bases and J 2 bases, leaving 7 bases between the germline ends.

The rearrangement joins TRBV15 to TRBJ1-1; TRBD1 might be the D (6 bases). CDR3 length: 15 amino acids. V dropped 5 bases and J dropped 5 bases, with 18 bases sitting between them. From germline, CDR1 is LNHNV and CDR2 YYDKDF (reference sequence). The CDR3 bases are TGTGCCACCAGCCCGAACCCGGACAGTCTAACTGAAGCTTTCTTT. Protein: CATSPNPDSLTEAFF.

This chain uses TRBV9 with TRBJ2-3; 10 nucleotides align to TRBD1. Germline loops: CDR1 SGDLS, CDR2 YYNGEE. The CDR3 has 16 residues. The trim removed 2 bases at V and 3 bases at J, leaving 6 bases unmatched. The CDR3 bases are TGTGCCAGCAGCGTCGTGACAGGGGGCGTGACAGATACGCAGTATTTT. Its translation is CASSVVTGGVTDTQYF.

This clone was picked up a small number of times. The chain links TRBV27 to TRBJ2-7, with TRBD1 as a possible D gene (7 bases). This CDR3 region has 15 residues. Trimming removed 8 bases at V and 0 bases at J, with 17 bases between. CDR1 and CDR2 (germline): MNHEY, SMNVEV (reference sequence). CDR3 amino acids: CASRGGGTDSYEQYF. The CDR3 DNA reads TGTGCCAGCCGTGGCGGAGGGACAGACTCCTACGAGCAGTACTTC.

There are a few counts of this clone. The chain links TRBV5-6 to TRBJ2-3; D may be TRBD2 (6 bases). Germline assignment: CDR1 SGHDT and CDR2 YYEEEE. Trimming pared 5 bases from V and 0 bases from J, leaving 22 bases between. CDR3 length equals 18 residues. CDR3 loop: CASSFDMGLDISTDTQYF. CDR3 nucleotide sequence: TGTGCCAGCAGTTTTGATATGGGACTCGACATTAGCACAGATACGCAGTATTTT.

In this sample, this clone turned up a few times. CDR3 sequence reads: CASSKLAGSSYEQYV. CDR3 nucleotide sequence: TGTGCCAGCAGTAAACTAGCGGGGAGCTCCTACGAGCAGTACGTC. V gene TRBV27 combines with J gene TRBJ2-7, with 10 bases identical to TRBD2. This CDR3 is 15 amino acids long. In germline, CDR1 is MNHEY, CDR2 SMNVEV (reference sequence). V lost 5 bases, J lost 0 bases, and 4 bases stayed unmatched.

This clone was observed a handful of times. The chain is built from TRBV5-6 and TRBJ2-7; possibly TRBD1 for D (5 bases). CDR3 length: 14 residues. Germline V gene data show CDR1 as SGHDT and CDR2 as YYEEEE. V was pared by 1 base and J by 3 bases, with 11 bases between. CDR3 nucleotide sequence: TGTGCCAGCAGCTTGAAGACAGAAATCTACGAGCAGTACGTC. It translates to CASSLKTEIYEQYV.

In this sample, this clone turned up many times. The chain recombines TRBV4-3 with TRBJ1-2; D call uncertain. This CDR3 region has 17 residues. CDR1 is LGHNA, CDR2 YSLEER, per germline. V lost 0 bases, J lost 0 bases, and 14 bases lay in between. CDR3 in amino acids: CASSQELSHRANYGYTF. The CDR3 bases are TGCGCCAGCAGCCAAGAGCTGTCTCACCGTGCTAACTATGGCTACACCTTC.

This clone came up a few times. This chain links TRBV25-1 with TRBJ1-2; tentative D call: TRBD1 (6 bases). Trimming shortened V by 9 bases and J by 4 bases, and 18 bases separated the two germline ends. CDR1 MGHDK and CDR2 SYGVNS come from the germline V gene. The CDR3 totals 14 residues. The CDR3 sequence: CASKRGGSSYGYTF. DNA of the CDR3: TGTGCCAGTAAAAGGGGGGGAAGTAGCTATGGCTACACCTTC.

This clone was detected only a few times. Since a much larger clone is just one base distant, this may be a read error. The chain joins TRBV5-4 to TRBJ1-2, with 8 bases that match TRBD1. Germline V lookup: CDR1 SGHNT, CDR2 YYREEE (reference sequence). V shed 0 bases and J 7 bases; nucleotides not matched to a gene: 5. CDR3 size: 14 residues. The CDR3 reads CASSLAGTGGGYTF. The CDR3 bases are TGTGCCAGCAGCTTGGCCGGGACAGGAGGTGGCTACACCTTC.

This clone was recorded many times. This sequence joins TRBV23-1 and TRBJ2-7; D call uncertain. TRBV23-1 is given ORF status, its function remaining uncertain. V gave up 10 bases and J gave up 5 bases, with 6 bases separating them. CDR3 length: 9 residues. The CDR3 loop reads CATPNEQYV. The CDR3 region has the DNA TGCGCCACCCCCAACGAGCAGTACGTC.

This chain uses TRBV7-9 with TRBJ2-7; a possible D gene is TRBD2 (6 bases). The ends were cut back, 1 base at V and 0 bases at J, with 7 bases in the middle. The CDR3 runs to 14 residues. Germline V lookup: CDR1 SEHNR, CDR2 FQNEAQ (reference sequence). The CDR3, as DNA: TGTGCCAGCAGCTTAGGGGGGGTCTCCTACGAGCAGTACTTC. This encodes CASSLGGVSYEQYF.

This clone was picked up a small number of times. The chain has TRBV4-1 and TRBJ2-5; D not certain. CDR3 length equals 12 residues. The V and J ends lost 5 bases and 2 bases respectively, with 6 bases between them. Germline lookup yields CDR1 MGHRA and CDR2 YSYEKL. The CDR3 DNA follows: TGCGCCAGCAGCGCCACGCAAGAGACCCAGTACTTC. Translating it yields CASSATQETQYF.